This T cell receptor beta chain was sequenced during a study of blood T cell repertoires in COVID-19. The wider study: Sources were T cells, B-cell-depleted T cells, or PBMCs; the material itself was cDNA or gDNA.

Germline values: CDR1 MNHEY, CDR2 SVGAGI. With 1 base removed from V and 5 bases from J, the gap between germline ends came to 14 bases. This CDR3 has 16 amino acids. Authors' processing steps: Nucleated cell counts were estimated from reference gene primer amplification. TCRdb keeps only in-frame clones here, not all; method: immunoSEQ multiplex PCR. That table supplies the V and J calls and clone size; D and trimming were determined from the DNA. Here the sample spans some 240,000 clones, around 80% being singletons. The V gene is TRBV6-5, the J gene TRBJ2-2, with a tentative D call TRBD2 (6 bases). This clonotype was obtained from a middle-aged man with active or convalescent COVID-19. The sample consisted of peripheral blood. In nucleotides, the CDR3 is TGTGCCAGCAGTTACTTCCCGGGACTGGTAACCGGGGAGCTGTTTTTT. This sequence encodes CASSYFPGLVTGELFF.